The present TCR beta chain was sequenced within a study of OX40 agonist ivuxolimab in advanced cancers. Whole-study results and caveats: Circulating CD4+ and CD8+ T cells showed clonal expansion by week 6 at 0.1 to 3.0 mg/kg.

Produced via immunoSEQ multiplex PCR; TCRdb's table is partial and in-frame only. The data contain 75,000 to 100,000 clones, roughly 91% of them singletons. Trimming left V 4 bases short and J 6 bases short, with 10 bases between. CDR3 length equals 13 residues. Germline V gene data show CDR1 as SGHTA and CDR2 as FQGNSA. Comments on this clone: The antigen remains undetermined.

The receptor was derived from an adult with an advanced solid tumor such as melanoma, head and neck, liver or kidney cancer. The V gene is TRBV7-2, the J gene TRBJ1-5; D remains ambiguous. Sequences were derived from CD4+ or CD8+ T cells sorted from blood, sampled in a trial of the OX40 agonist ivuxolimab. The CDR3 DNA follows: TGTGCCAGCAGCTCGTCAAATTTTCAGCCCCAGCATTTT. As protein: CASSSSNFQPQHF.